Described below is a single TCR beta chain sequence and its context. What it binds is unknown. Amplification used 60 Vbeta primers and 13 Jbeta primers. Sequenced by immunoSEQ multiplex PCR; TCRdb stores in-frame clones only, minus some. In all, the sample yields about 38,000 clones. This sample is drawn from a study of cytomegalovirus exposure and HLA in healthy donors. Notes on the study in general: Association with HLA alleles at 0.05 false discovery rate was found for 15,000 to 20,000 TCR beta sequences in a later analysis. Immune exposure information available was restricted to CMV serostatus. The number of N-insertions in an Asian-associated ancestry cluster was reportedly below the roughly 700-donor mean in a later analysis.

Healthy bone marrow donors made up the donor group. The germline gives CDR1 KGHSH, CDR2 LQKENI. The CDR3 runs 14 residues. Trimming pared 3 bases from V and 6 bases from J, leaving 12 bases between. Specimen: PBMCs. V usage is TRBV18 and J usage is TRBJ1-5, with D maybe TRBD1 (5 bases). The TCR was taken from a man aged 35 to 55 in good health and CMV-seropositive. The CDR3 DNA sequence: TGTGCCAGCTCACCGACAGAGGAAGGTCAGCCCCAGCATTTT. Protein sequence: CASSPTEEGQPQHF. Full variable domain (missing parts from reference TRBV18 and TRBJ1-5): NAGVMQNPRHLVRRRGQEARLRCSPMKGHSHVYWYRQLPEEGLKFMVYLQKENIIDESGMPKERFSAEFPKEGPSILRIQQVVRGDSAAYFCASSPTEEGQPQHFGDGTRLSIL.